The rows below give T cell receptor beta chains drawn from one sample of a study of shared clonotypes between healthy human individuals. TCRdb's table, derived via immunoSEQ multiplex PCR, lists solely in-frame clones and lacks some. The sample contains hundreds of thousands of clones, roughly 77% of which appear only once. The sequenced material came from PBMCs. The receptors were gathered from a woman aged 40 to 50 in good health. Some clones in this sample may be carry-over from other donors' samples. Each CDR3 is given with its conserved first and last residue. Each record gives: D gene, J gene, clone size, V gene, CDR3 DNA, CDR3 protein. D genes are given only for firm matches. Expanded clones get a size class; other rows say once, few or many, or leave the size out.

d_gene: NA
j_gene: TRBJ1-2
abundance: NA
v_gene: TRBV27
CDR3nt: TGTGCCAGCAGTCTAAAGGGGGGGAGCTATGGCTACACCTTC
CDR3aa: CASSLKGGSYGYTF

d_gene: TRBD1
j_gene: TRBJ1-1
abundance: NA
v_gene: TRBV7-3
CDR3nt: TGTGCCAGCAGCCCCGGACAGGACAATGAAGCTTTCTTT
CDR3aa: CASSPGQDNEAFF

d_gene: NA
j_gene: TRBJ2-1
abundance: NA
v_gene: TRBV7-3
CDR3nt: TGTGCCAGCAGCTCCACCCCTGGCTACAATGAGCAGTTCTTC
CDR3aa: CASSSTPGYNEQFF

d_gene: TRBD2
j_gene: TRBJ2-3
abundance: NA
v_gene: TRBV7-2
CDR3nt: TGTGCCAGCAGCCTCCGAGCGGGAGTTAGAGATACGCAGTATTTT
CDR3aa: CASSLRAGVRDTQYF

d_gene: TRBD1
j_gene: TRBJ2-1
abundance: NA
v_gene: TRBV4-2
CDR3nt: TGTGCCAGCAGCCAAGTTCCCGGACAGGGGGGAAATGAGCAGTTCTTC
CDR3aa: CASSQVPGQGGNEQFF

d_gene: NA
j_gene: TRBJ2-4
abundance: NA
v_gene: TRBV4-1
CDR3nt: TGCGCCAGCAGCCAATCCAGGGAAAAAAACATTCAGTACTTC
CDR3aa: CASSQSREKNIQYF

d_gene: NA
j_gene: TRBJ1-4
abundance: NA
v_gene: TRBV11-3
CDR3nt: TGTGCCAGCAGCTTAGATTCCTGGCAAGAGAGGAATGAAAAACTGTTTTTT
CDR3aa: CASSLDSWQERNEKLFF

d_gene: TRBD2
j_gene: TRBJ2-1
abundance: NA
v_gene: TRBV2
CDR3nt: TGTGCCAGCACCCTTTTCGGGAGGCCGTTGGATGAGCAGTTCTTC
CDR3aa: CASTLFGRPLDEQFF

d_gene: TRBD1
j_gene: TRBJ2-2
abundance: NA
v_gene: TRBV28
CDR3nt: TGTGCCAGCAGTTTGCTTGGGACAGTGAGTACCGGGGAGCTGTTTTTT
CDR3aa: CASSLLGTVSTGELFF

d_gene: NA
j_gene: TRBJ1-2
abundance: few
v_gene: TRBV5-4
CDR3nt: TGTGCCAGCAGCTTGGTGGTCAAAAACTATGGCTACACCTTC
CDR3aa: CASSLVVKNYGYTF

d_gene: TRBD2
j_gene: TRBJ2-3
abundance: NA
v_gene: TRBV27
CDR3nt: TGTGCCAGCAGTTGGGGGGGACGAGTAGGTACGCAGTATTTT
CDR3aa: CASSWGGRVGTQYF

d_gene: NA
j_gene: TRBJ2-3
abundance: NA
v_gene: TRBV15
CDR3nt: TGTGCCACCAGCAGCCCATTTTTAGCGGAAGATACGCAGTATTTT
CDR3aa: CATSSPFLAEDTQYF

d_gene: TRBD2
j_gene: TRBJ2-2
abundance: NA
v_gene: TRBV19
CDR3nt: TGTGCCAGTAGTATGGCGGGAGGGAGCACCGGGGAGCTGTTTTTT
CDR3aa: CASSMAGGSTGELFF

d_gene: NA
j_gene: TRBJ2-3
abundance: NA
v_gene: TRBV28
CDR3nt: TGTGCCAGCAGTCAAGGTCTACCCACAGATACGCAGTATTTT
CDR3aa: CASSQGLPTDTQYF

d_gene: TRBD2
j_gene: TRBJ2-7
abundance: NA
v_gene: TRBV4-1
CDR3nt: TGCGCCAGCAGCCCGATAGCCACCTCGGGACTAGCGGGAGTAGGCGAGCAGTACTTC
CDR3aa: CASSPIATSGLAGVGEQYF

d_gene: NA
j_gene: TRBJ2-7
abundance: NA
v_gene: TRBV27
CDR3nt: TGTGCCAGCAGTTTTCGGGACGGCGGCGGCTACGAGCAGTACTTC
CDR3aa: CASSFRDGGGYEQYF

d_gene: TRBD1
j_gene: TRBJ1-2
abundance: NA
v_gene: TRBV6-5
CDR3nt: TGTGCCAGCAGTTACAACAGGGACAGTATTGACTACACCTTC
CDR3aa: CASSYNRDSIDYTF

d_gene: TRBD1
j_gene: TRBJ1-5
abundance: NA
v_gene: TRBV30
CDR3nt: TGTGCCTGGAGTGGACAGGGGGGCGATCAGCCCCAGCATTTT
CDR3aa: CAWSGQGGDQPQHF

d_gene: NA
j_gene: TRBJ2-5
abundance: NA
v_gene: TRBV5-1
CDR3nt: TGCGCCAGCAGCTTCTGGGACTCACAAGAGACCCAGTACTTC
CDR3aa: CASSFWDSQETQYF

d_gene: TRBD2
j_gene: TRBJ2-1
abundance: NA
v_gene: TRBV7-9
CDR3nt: TGTGCCAGCAGCTTCGAACTAGCGGGCTTTAATGAGCAGTTCTTC
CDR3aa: CASSFELAGFNEQFF

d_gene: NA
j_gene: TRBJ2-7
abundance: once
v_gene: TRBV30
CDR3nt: TGTGCCTGGAGTGACAGGGACTACGAGCAGTACTTC
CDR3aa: CAWSDRDYEQYF

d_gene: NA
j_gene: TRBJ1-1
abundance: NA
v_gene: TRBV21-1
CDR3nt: TGTGCCAGCAGCCTGTCCGGGACAGAAAACACTGAAGCTTTCTTT
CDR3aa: CASSLSGTENTEAFF

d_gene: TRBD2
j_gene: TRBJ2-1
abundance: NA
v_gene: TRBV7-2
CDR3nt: TGTGCCAGCAAATCCGGGACTAGTTCTTCTGAGCAGTTCTTC
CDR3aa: CASKSGTSSSEQFF

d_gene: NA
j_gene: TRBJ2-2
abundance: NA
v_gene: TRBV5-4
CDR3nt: TGTGCCAGCAGCTCCAGACAGGAACTGAACACCGGGGAGCTGTTTTTT
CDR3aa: CASSSRQELNTGELFF

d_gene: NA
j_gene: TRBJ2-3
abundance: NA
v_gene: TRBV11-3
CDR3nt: TGTGCCAGCAGCTTATTGGGCAGGGCATTGGATACGCAGTATTTT
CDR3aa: CASSLLGRALDTQYF

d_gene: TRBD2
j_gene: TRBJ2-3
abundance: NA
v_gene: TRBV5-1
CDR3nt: TGCGCCAGCAGCCTGGGACTAGCGGGAGTAGATACGCAGTATTTT
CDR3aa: CASSLGLAGVDTQYF

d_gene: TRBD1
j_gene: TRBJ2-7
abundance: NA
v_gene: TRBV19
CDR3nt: TGTGCCAGTAATCCGGGGACAGCAAACTACGAGCAGTACTTC
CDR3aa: CASNPGTANYEQYF

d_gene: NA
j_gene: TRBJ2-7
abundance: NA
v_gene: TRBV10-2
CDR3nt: TGCGCCAGCAGTGAGCTGGCCAGCCGCTACGAGCAGTACTTC
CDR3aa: CASSELASRYEQYF

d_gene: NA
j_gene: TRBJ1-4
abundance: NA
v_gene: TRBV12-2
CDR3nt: TGTGCAAGTCGCTTAGTTGGGCGGGCGGGGGAAAAACTGTTTTTT
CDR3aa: CASRLVGRAGEKLFF

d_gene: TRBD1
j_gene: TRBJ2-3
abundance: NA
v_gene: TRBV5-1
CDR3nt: TGCGCCAGCAGCTTGGCCTACCGGGGACAGGGGGCGGATGATACGCAGTATTTT
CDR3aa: CASSLAYRGQGADDTQYF

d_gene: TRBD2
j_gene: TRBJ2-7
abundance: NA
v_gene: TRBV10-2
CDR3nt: TGCGCCAGCTGGCCGGGACTAGCGGGAGGGCCTGGCGAGCAGTACTTC
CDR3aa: CASWPGLAGGPGEQYF

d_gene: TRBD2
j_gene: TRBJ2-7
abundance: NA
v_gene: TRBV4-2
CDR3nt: TGTGCCAGCAGCCAAGATGGTGGAACGGGAGGGTACGAGCAGTACTTC
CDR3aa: CASSQDGGTGGYEQYF